What follows are 27 T cell receptor beta chains derived from one specimen sequenced in a study of T cell repertoires in cytomegalovirus infection. TCRdb redid the calling of the reads with MiXCR, one entry per CDR3 protein. The data show hundreds of thousands of distinct CDR3 sequences, more than 40% seen once. Antigen specificity for these receptors is unknown. This sample comprised cultured PBMCs, obtained from culture after CMV antigen stimulation. The receptor source for this set is a human donor in good health (CMV status not recorded). Some clones in this sample may be carry-over from other donors' samples.

This clonotype was recorded a few times. The chain joins TRBV11-2 to TRBJ2-7; TRBD2 aligns across 7 bases. This CDR3 has 14 residues. Germline CDR1 SGHAT, CDR2 FQNNGV. Trimming cost V 1 base and J 3 bases; bases outside gene matches: 3. CDR3: CASSLAPSGYEQYF. DNA for the CDR3: TGTGCCAGCAGCTTAGCTCCTAGCGGCTACGAGCAGTACTTC.

The chain joins TRBV14 to TRBJ2-1, with 13 bases that match TRBD2. The CDR3 is made up of 13 amino acids. The germline gives CDR1 SGHDN, CDR2 FVKESK. V trimming: 4 bases; J trimming: 15 bases; junction bases outside the gene matches: 6. DNA for the CDR3: TGTGCCAGCAGCCCCCGGACTAGCGGGGGTTGGTTCTTC. It yields the protein CASSPRTSGGWFF. The full variable domain, rest sourced from reference TRBV14 and TRBJ2-1, is EAGVTQFPSHSVIEKGQTVTLRCDPISGHDNLYWYRRVMGKEIKFLLHFVKESKQDESGMPNNRFLAERTGGTYSTLKVQPAELEDSGVYFCASSPRTSGGWFFGPGTRLTVL.

This clonotype turned up a few times. The chain combines TRBV4-2 with TRBJ2-7; D not certain. Germline CDR1 reads LGHNA; CDR2 reads YNFKEQ. Trimming pared 0 bases from V and 1 base from J, leaving 10 bases between. The CDR3 contains 15 residues. Here the CDR3 reads CASSQERGASYEQYF. In nucleotides, the CDR3 is TGTGCCAGCAGCCAAGAAAGAGGAGCATCCTACGAGCAGTACTTC.

The DNA of the CDR3 is TGTGCCAGTAGTAGGGACATATCCTACGAGCAGTACTTC. Translating it yields CASSRDISYEQYF. The chain links TRBV19 to TRBJ2-7; D perhaps matches TRBD1 (6 bases). The CDR3 totals 13 residues. V was shortened by 4 bases and J by 1 base, with 8 bases between the two germline ends. Germline V gene data show CDR1 as LNHDA and CDR2 as SQIVND (reference sequence).

This clonotype showed up just a few times. V is TRBV6-5 and J is TRBJ2-5; D unclear. Germline lookup yields CDR1 MNHEY and CDR2 SVGAGI. The ends were cut back, 2 bases at V and 5 bases at J, with 12 bases in the middle. The CDR3 is 14 amino acids. CDR3 nucleotides: TGTGCCAGCAGTTACACGCTGCTCCGGGAGACCCAGTACTTC. The encoded protein is CASSYTLLRETQYF.

The CDR3, as DNA: TGTGCCAGCAGTGACACGGGACACTTGAACACTGAAGCTTTCTTT. It translates to CASSDTGHLNTEAFF. The chain employs TRBV25-1 and TRBJ1-1; a weak D match, TRBD1 (6 bases). Germline V lookup: CDR1 MGHDK, CDR2 SYGVNS. V was cut by 3 bases and J by 0 bases, with 11 bases left in between. This CDR3 contains 15 residues.

This clonotype has just a few counts. V is TRBV6-8 and J is TRBJ2-7; D uncertain. The length of the CDR3 is 16 residues. Trimming left V 8 bases short and J 2 bases short, with 22 bases between. CDR1 and CDR2 from the germline V gene are MNHGY and SAAAGT. The CDR3 nucleotides read TGTGCCAGCCATCGGCGCGGACCTCCCCGAACCTACGAGCAGTACTTC. Its translation is CASHRRGPPRTYEQYF.

This clonotype has just one count. The chain employs TRBV10-3 and TRBJ1-1; 12 nucleotides agree with TRBD1. V trimming: 6 bases; J trimming: 4 bases; junction bases outside the gene matches: 9. This CDR3 contains 16 residues. In germline, CDR1 is ENHRY, CDR2 SYGVKD. CDR3 bases: TGTGCCATCAGGGGGGGGACAGGGGGCGCAAGCACTGAAGCTTTCTTT. Encoded protein: CAIRGGTGGASTEAFF.

For this clonotype: This may be a read error, as it is one base from a much larger clone. The chain employs TRBV7-9 and TRBJ2-3; 10 bases are shared with TRBD2. The V and J ends lost 2 bases and 5 bases, in that order; junction bases with no gene match: 4. CDR1 SEHNR and CDR2 FQNEAQ come from the germline V gene (reference sequence). The CDR3 consists of 15 residues. Written as DNA, the CDR3 is TGTGCCAGCAGCTTACTAGCGGGAGCGGAAGATACGCAGTATTTT. Translation gives CASSLLAGAEDTQYF.

V and J are TRBV11-2 and TRBJ1-2, with D unresolved. The CDR3 consists of 13 residues. Germline loops: CDR1 SGHAT, CDR2 FQNNGV. Trimming pared 5 bases from V and 2 bases from J, leaving 9 bases between. The CDR3 protein is CASSKLTNYGYTF. The CDR3 nucleotides are TGTGCCAGCAGCAAGTTAACCAACTATGGCTACACCTTC. Together with reference TRBV11-2 and TRBJ1-2, the CDR3 gives the full variable domain: EAGVAQSPRYKIIEKRQSVAFWCNPISGHATLYWYQQILGQGPKLLIQFQNNGVVDDSQLPKDRFSAERLKGVDSTLKIQPAKLEDSAVYLCASSKLTNYGYTFGSGTRLTVV.

V and J are TRBV19 and TRBJ2-1; 8 bases align to TRBD2. The germline gives CDR1 LNHDA, CDR2 SQIVND (reference sequence). The CDR3 runs to 15 residues. The junction had 7 bases not matched to a gene; V was cut back by 1 base and J by 8 bases. The CDR3 nucleotides read TGTGCCAGTAGTATAGCCTCAGCGGGGGCCGATGAGCAGTTCTTC. This encodes CASSIASAGADEQFF.

V is TRBV6-1 and J is TRBJ2-2; no firm D call. The V gene lost 6 bases and the J gene lost 6 bases, with 14 bases spanning the gap. Germline CDR1 reads MNHNS; CDR2 reads SASEGT. The CDR3 is made up of 14 amino acids. Written as DNA, the CDR3 is TGTGCCAGCAGGCAGGCAAATAACCCCGGGGAGCTGTTTTTT. It specifies CASRQANNPGELFF.

This clonotype was seen only a few times. The chain joins TRBV7-2 to TRBJ2-3; D gene uncertain. CDR3 size: 13 residues. CDR1 is SGHTA, CDR2 FQGNSA, per germline. Trimming shortened V by 2 bases and J by 3 bases, and 6 bases separated the two germline ends. CDR3 nucleotide sequence: TGTGCCAGCAGCTTAACACCGACAGATACGCAGTATTTT. Translating gives CASSLTPTDTQYF.

There are a few counts of this clonotype. The chain has TRBV5-5 and TRBJ1-6, with D possibly being TRBD1 (5 bases). Between the trimmed V and J ends, which lost 6 bases and 4 bases, there was a span of 14 bases. This CDR3 contains 15 residues. Germline CDR1 reads SGHKS; CDR2 reads YYEKEE (reference sequence). The CDR3 is CASTWGRGYNSPLHF. The CDR3, as DNA: TGTGCCAGCACCTGGGGACGGGGATATAATTCACCCCTCCACTTT.

The V gene is TRBV7-2, the J gene TRBJ2-3; TRBD1 might be the D (6 bases). CDR3 length: 15 residues. Trimming stripped 4 bases from V and 6 bases from J, with 17 bases between. Germline assignment: CDR1 SGHTA and CDR2 FQGNSA. This chain's CDR3 is CASSSRTAPFDTQYF. CDR3 coding DNA: TGTGCCAGCAGCTCTAGGACAGCCCCGTTTGATACGCAGTATTTT.

The chain couples TRBV19 to TRBJ1-6; possible D gene TRBD1, 6 bases. Germline V CDR1 and CDR2: LNHDA, SQIVND (reference sequence). The CDR3 has 14 amino acids. Trimming removed 3 bases at V and 7 bases at J, with 10 bases between. The CDR3 DNA follows: TGTGCCAGTAGTATTGGGGGCGCAAATTCACCCCTCCACTTT. It codes for CASSIGGANSPLHF.

CDR3 DNA sequence: TGCAGTGCTTTAGCGGGAGGGCCCGGAGATACGCAGTATTTT. Protein sequence: CSALAGGPGDTQYF. The chain is built from TRBV20-1 and TRBJ2-3, with TRBD2 identical over 11 bases. This CDR3 spans 14 amino acids. The germline gives CDR1 DFQATT, CDR2 SNEGSKA (reference sequence). J was trimmed by 5 bases and V by 5 bases; bases with no gene match: 6.

The chain employs TRBV6-5 and TRBJ1-3; the match to TRBD1 covers 8 bases. This CDR3 has 17 residues. The V gene's germline CDR1 is MNHEY and CDR2 SVGAGI. Unmatched junction bases numbered 12, after V lost 5 bases and J lost 3 bases. The CDR3: CASSLLNPTGDGNTIYF. The CDR3 DNA reads as TGTGCCAGCAGTCTACTAAATCCGACAGGGGATGGAAACACCATATATTTT.

The chain couples TRBV3-1 to TRBJ2-3; D is ambiguous. V gave up 2 bases and J gave up 1 base, with 7 bases separating them. The CDR3 runs 14 residues. CDR1 is LGHDT, CDR2 YNNKEL, per germline (reference sequence). This CDR3 is CASSQTDGTDTQYF. The DNA for the CDR3 is TGTGCCAGCAGCCAAACTGATGGCACAGATACGCAGTATTTT.

The rearrangement uses TRBV7-6 and TRBJ2-1, with D unresolved. This CDR3 is built from 12 residues. V lost 1 base and J 9 bases, leaving 7 bases between the germline ends. Germline V lookup: CDR1 SGHVS, CDR2 FNYEAQ. The CDR3 protein is CASSLGWLEQFF. CDR3 nucleotides: TGTGCCAGCAGCTTAGGTTGGCTTGAGCAGTTCTTC.

This chain links TRBV4-1 with TRBJ2-5; D possibly uses TRBD1 or TRBD2 (5 bases each). This CDR3 region has 16 residues. The germline V gene encodes CDR1 MGHRA and CDR2 YSYEKL. V was pared by 6 bases and J by 2 bases, with 19 bases between. Here the CDR3 reads CASSLHGAAEQETQYF. The DNA for the CDR3 is TGCGCCAGCAGTCTCCACGGGGCGGCCGAACAAGAGACCCAGTACTTC.

CDR3 sequence reads: CASRPGLGSQETQYF. Here the CDR3 DNA reads TGTGCCAGCAGACCGGGACTAGGGAGCCAAGAGACCCAGTACTTC. This chain links TRBV27 with TRBJ2-5; 8 bases match TRBD2. The J segment lost 1 base and the V segment lost 6 bases, leaving 7 bases of the junction unmatched. CDR1 and CDR2 (germline): MNHEY, SMNVEV (reference sequence). This CDR3 is built from 15 residues.

This chain uses TRBV6-1 with TRBJ2-5; the match to TRBD2 covers 11 bases. Unmatched junction bases numbered 7, after V lost 2 bases and J lost 5 bases. The CDR3 loop spans 16 amino acids. Germline assignment: CDR1 MNHNS and CDR2 SASEGT. The CDR3 DNA is TGTGCCAGCAGTGAACGGCGACTAGCGGGGCTGGAGACCCAGTACTTC. Protein sequence: CASSERRLAGLETQYF.

This clonotype occurred a few times. The J gene is TRBJ1-1, the V gene TRBV19, with 7 bases lining up with TRBD1. There are 13 residues in the CDR3. Germline assignment: CDR1 LNHDA and CDR2 SQIVND (reference sequence). Trimming removed 6 bases from V and 8 bases from J; junction bases left unmatched: 9. CDR3 coding DNA: TGTGCCAGTAGGAACCCGCCGGGACAGGAAGCTTTCTTT. Translating it yields CASRNPPGQEAFF.

The CDR3 DNA reads TGTGCCAGCAGTGAAGGGGCCCCGGGACTAGCGGGAGCAGATACGCAGTATTTT. Encoded protein: CASSEGAPGLAGADTQYF. The chain joins TRBV2 to TRBJ2-3; 14 bases agree with TRBD2. The J segment lost 4 bases and the V segment lost 1 base, leaving 7 bases of the junction unmatched. Germline lookup yields CDR1 SNHLY and CDR2 FYNNEI. The CDR3 has 18 amino acids.

The chain couples TRBV7-4 to TRBJ2-7; TRBD2 might be the D (6 bases). Trimming removed 1 base from V and 6 bases from J, with 16 bases in between. The CDR3 length is 15 residues. Germline V gives CDR1 SGHVT, CDR2 SQSDAQ. Here the CDR3 reads CASSLVSRGSREQYF. In nucleotides, the CDR3 is TGTGCCAGCAGCTTAGTTTCTCGGGGGTCCCGCGAGCAGTACTTC.

The rearrangement joins TRBV7-2 to TRBJ2-7; TRBD2 matches 9 bases. CDR3 length: 15 residues. After removal of 1 base from V and 7 bases from J, the junction contained 8 bases not matched to a gene. Germline CDR1 SGHTA, CDR2 FQGNSA. The CDR3 DNA reads as TGTGCCAGCAGCTTAGACGCGGGGGGGCACCGGGAGCAGTACTTC. Amino acid sequence: CASSLDAGGHREQYF.